These 9 T cell receptor beta chains originate from one sample sequenced in a study of blood T cell repertoires in COVID-19. Profiling relied on immunoSEQ multiplex PCR, and the TCRdb table lists in-frame clones only, not all of them. The top ten clones hold roughly a fifth of a sample with about 61,000 clones, around nine tenths of them seen once. Sequencing was carried out using peripheral blood. These receptors were obtained from a woman in her forties or fifties with active or convalescent COVID-19.

The chain uses TRBV7-9 and TRBJ2-1; TRBD2 matches at 11 bases. Germline trimming cut 1 base from V and 6 bases from J; bases unmatched to any gene: 2. Germline lookup yields CDR1 SEHNR and CDR2 FQNEAQ (reference sequence). CDR3 length: 15 residues. The CDR3 bases are TGTGCCAGCAGCTTAGGTACTAGCGGGAGCAATGAGCAGTTCTTC. The encoded protein is CASSLGTSGSNEQFF. Variable domain in full (rest from reference TRBV7-9 and TRBJ2-1): DTGVSQNPRHKITKRGQNVTFRCDPISEHNRLYWYRQTLGQGPEFLTYFQNEAQLEKSRLLSDRFSAERPKGSFSTLEIQRTEQGDSAMYLCASSLGTSGSNEQFFGPGTRLTVL.

This clone was observed once. The CDR3 loop is CASSSQETQYF. The CDR3 nucleotides read TGTGCCAGCAGTTCGCAGGAGACCCAGTACTTC. The chain joins TRBV27 to TRBJ2-5; D call uncertain. The germline V gene has CDR1 MNHEY and CDR2 SMNVEV (reference sequence). Trimming left V 4 bases short and J 5 bases short, with 5 bases between. This CDR3 has 11 amino acids.

The V and J genes are TRBV6-1 and TRBJ2-1, with unresolved D. V shed 3 bases and J shed 9 bases, with 9 bases lying between them. Germline CDR1 is MNHNS and CDR2 is SASEGT. The CDR3 is made up of 12 amino acids. The CDR3 here is CASSDTLVEQFF. The CDR3 DNA follows: TGTGCCAGCAGTGACACTCTAGTTGAGCAGTTCTTC.

J is TRBJ2-7 and V is TRBV6-2 or TRBV6-3; TRBD2 agrees at 13 bases. V dropped 2 bases and J dropped 6; count of bases not matched to a gene: 10. Germline V gives CDR1 MNHEY, CDR2 SVGEGT. CDR3 length: 17 amino acids. CDR3 sequence: CASSYPGLAGYLGEQYF. CDR3 DNA: TGTGCCAGCAGTTACCCGGGACTAGCGGGATATTTAGGCGAGCAGTACTTC.

This clone was observed once. This chain links TRBV14 with TRBJ1-4; D ambiguous. The germline V gene encodes CDR1 SGHDN and CDR2 FVKESK. With 1 base removed from V and 7 bases from J, the gap between germline ends came to 13 bases. The CDR3 totals 15 residues. CDR3 DNA: TGTGCCAGCAGCCAAGTTGGAGGTCCGCGTGAAAAACTGTTTTTT. It encodes CASSQVGGPREKLFF.

The chain is built from TRBV5-1 and TRBJ2-4; 7 nucleotides match TRBD1. V gave up 4 bases and J gave up 0 bases; unmatched junction bases: 13. From germline, CDR1 is SGHRS and CDR2 YFSETQ. There are 18 residues in the CDR3. The CDR3 spells CASSLWGDTGVAKNIQYF. As DNA, the CDR3 is TGCGCCAGCAGCCTGTGGGGTGATACAGGGGTAGCCAAAAACATTCAGTACTTC. The full variable domain, its missing parts supplied by reference TRBV5-1 and TRBJ2-4, is KAGVTQTPRYLIKTRGQQVTLSCSPISGHRSVSWYQQTPGQGLQFLFEYFSETQRNKGNFPGRFSGRQFSNSRSEMNVSTLELGDSALYLCASSLWGDTGVAKNIQYFGAGTRLSVL.

This clone came up once. The genes are TRBV30 and TRBJ1-5, with D possibly TRBD1 on 5 matching bases. Trimming stripped 3 bases from V and 5 bases from J, with 11 bases between. CDR1 is GTSNPN, CDR2 SVGIG, per germline (reference sequence). There are 13 residues in the CDR3. In nucleotides, the CDR3 is TGTGCCTGGAGCAGGGATTCGGATCAGCCCCAGCATTTT. It specifies CAWSRDSDQPQHF.

V gene TRBV19 combines with J gene TRBJ2-3; a possible D gene is TRBD2 (6 bases). This CDR3 spans 15 amino acids. Trimming left V 5 bases short and J 5 bases short, with 17 bases between. In germline, CDR1 is LNHDA, CDR2 SQIVND (reference sequence). This CDR3 is CASSGRRLRGDTQYF. CDR3 DNA sequence: TGTGCCAGTAGTGGGAGGCGGCTCCGCGGAGATACGCAGTATTTT.

The chain has TRBV2 and TRBJ2-7; 9 bases match TRBD1. The CDR3 has 15 amino acids. Trimming at V came to 4 bases and at J to 5 bases, leaving 9 bases not matched to a gene. The germline V gene has CDR1 SNHLY and CDR2 FYNNEI. The CDR3, as DNA: TGTGCCAGCAGTGCACAGGGGGCGCTTCTCCACGAGCAGTACTTC. Its protein product is CASSAQGALLHEQYF.